This T cell receptor (beta chain) stems from a study of blood T cell repertoires in COVID-19. Across the whole study: The analysed material was cDNA or gDNA that came from T cells, B-cell-depleted T cells, or PBMCs.

Germline V gene data show CDR1 as MNHEY and CDR2 as SVGAGI. The CDR3 length is 16 residues. Deletions cut 2 bases from V and 5 bases from J, with 18 bases between. Authors' data handling: Nucleated cell counts were estimated from reference gene primer amplification. Libraries were prepared by immunoSEQ multiplex PCR; TCRdb keeps only in-frame clonotypes and omits some of them. The V and J calls and clone size are taken from that table; D and trimming were inferred from the DNA. The sample records hundreds of thousands of clones, roughly nine tenths being singletons. One Seattle source followed patients from active infection through their disease course.

The genes are TRBV6-5 and TRBJ1-2; maybe TRBD1 (6 bases). The TCR was taken from a man in his fifties or sixties with COVID-19, enrolled during active disease. Sequences were obtained from peripheral blood. CDR3 nucleotides: TGTGCCAGCAGTTACAGGCCCAACAGGGACACTTATGGCTACACCTTC. Protein sequence: CASSYRPNRDTYGYTF.